These 6 T cell receptor beta chains originate from one sample sequenced in a study of blood T cell repertoires in COVID-19. Sequencing used immunoSEQ multiplex PCR; TCRdb keeps in-frame clones, though not all of them. Found here are roughly 230,000 clones, roughly 85% of them singletons; the top ten hold less than 8.5%. Sequencing was performed on PBMCs or T cells enriched from blood (not recorded which). These receptors came from a woman in her 50s who had been exposed to COVID-19.

J is TRBJ2-1 and V is TRBV7-9, with 16 bases identical to TRBD2. V shed 4 bases and J 8 bases; nucleotides not matched to a gene: 5. Germline assignment: CDR1 SEHNR and CDR2 FQNEAQ (reference sequence). This CDR3 has 16 amino acids. The CDR3 spells CASSSGTSGGDHEQFF. CDR3 DNA: TGTGCCAGCAGCTCGGGGACTAGCGGGGGGGATCATGAGCAGTTCTTC.

As for this clone: One junction end disagrees with the germline gene, perhaps due to a read error. The same CDR3 can be traced to other DNA sequences in this sample. This chain uses TRBV11-1 with TRBJ2-7; TRBD1 agrees at 7 bases. Germline CDR1 reads SGHAT; CDR2 reads FQDESV (reference sequence). CDR3 length: 14 residues. CDR3 loop: CASSLQPQGNEQYF. Here the CDR3 DNA reads TGTGCCAGCAGCTTACAGCCACAGGGGAACGAACAGTACTTC. Full variable domain (rest looked up from reference TRBV11-1 and TRBJ2-7): EAEVAQSPRYKITEKSQAVAFWCDPISGHATLYWYRQILGQGPELLVQFQDESVVDDSQLPKDRFSAERLKGVDSTLKIQPAELGDSAMYLCASSLQPQGNEQYFGPGTRLTVT.

V gene TRBV11-3 combines with J gene TRBJ2-1; 8 positions agree with TRBD1. The CDR3 is 15 amino acids. With 0 bases clipped from V and 3 bases from J, the junction kept 1 base outside the gene matches. Germline V gene data show CDR1 as SGHNT and CDR2 as YENEEA. CDR3 sequence reads: CASSLDGQGYNEQFF. Written as DNA, the CDR3 is TGTGCCAGCAGCTTAGACGGACAGGGCTACAATGAGCAGTTCTTC.

The V call is TRBV19, the J call TRBJ2-1; 8 bases agree with TRBD1. CDR1 is LNHDA, CDR2 SQIVND, per germline (reference sequence). The ends lost 3 bases at V and 1 base at J; junction bases unmatched: 5. CDR3 length: 16 residues. The CDR3 here is CASSIWGQVSYNEQFF. CDR3 bases: TGTGCCAGTAGTATCTGGGGACAGGTTTCCTACAATGAGCAGTTCTTC. The variable domain in full, completed from reference TRBV19 and TRBJ2-1, reads DGGITQSPKYLFRKEGQNVTLSCEQNLNHDAMYWYRQDPGQGLRLIYYSQIVNDFQKGDIAEGYSVSREKKESFPLTVTSAQKNPTAFYLCASSIWGQVSYNEQFFGPGTRLTVL.

The rearrangement joins TRBV10-3 to TRBJ1-1; 7 positions agree with TRBD1. Germline V gene data show CDR1 as ENHRY and CDR2 as SYGVKD. This CDR3 is 14 amino acids long. V shed 1 base, J shed 6 bases, and the junction held 5 bases outside the gene matches. CDR3 sequence (DNA): TGTGCCATCAGTGAGTTACAGGGGATGCCTGAAGCTTTCTTT. It is translated as CAISELQGMPEAFF.

The chain links TRBV11-2 to TRBJ1-2; D is possibly TRBD1 (6 bases). The length of the CDR3 is 15 residues. From germline, CDR1 is SGHAT and CDR2 FQNNGV. Deletions cut 5 bases from V and 1 base from J, with 14 bases between. CDR3 DNA: TGTGCCAGCAGCCCTGGACAGTTTCTTAACTATGGCTACACCTTC. Its protein product is CASSPGQFLNYGYTF.